This is a list of T cell receptor beta chains from one sample in a study of shared clonotypes between healthy human individuals. Clones were sequenced by immunoSEQ multiplex PCR, and TCRdb holds only the in-frame ones, with some missing. Altogether roughly 2,000,000 clones are present, about 95% being singletons, with the ten largest covering approximately 1.2%. Material: naive CD8+ T cells sorted from blood. The origin of the receptors is a man younger than 30 in good health. The CDR3 runs from the conserved cysteine through the conserved F or W. A D gene is named only where the DNA matches it firmly. For some rows the clone size is stated as once, few or many, or as a class when expanded; others skip it.

V	size	J	D	CDR3	DNA
TRBV9	.	TRBJ2-7	.	CASSRVGGNEQYF	TGTGCCAGCAGCAGAGTAGGGGGAAACGAGCAGTACTTC
TRBV9	.	TRBJ2-3	TRBD2	CASSVASGGVTDTQYF	TGTGCCAGCAGCGTAGCTAGCGGGGGGGTCACAGATACGCAGTATTTT
TRBV27	.	TRBJ1-3	.	CASMMSSGNTIYF	TGTGCCAGCATGATGAGCTCTGGAAACACCATATATTTT
TRBV4-1	.	TRBJ2-3	.	CASSQGQYSDTQYF	TGCGCCAGCAGCCAAGGACAGTATTCAGATACGCAGTATTTT
TRBV6-6	.	TRBJ2-3	.	CASSQWTADTQYF	TGTGCCAGCAGCCAATGGACCGCAGATACGCAGTATTTT
TRBV4-1	.	TRBJ1-2	.	CASSQVHSNYGYTF	TGCGCCAGCAGCCAAGTACACAGCAACTATGGCTACACCTTC
TRBV7-8	.	TRBJ2-3	TRBD2	CASSLLAGGSSTDTQYF	TGTGCCAGCAGCTTATTGGCGGGGGGATCTAGCACAGATACGCAGTATTTT
TRBV19	.	TRBJ2-2	.	CASSIGFWENTGELFF	TGTGCCAGTAGTATAGGTTTTTGGGAGAACACCGGGGAGCTGTTTTTT
TRBV15	.	TRBJ2-7	TRBD2	CATSPLIGLAGVEQYF	TGTGCCACCAGCCCACTGATAGGCCTAGCGGGAGTCGAGCAGTACTTC
TRBV6-1	.	TRBJ2-4	.	CASTQNPDRLNIQYF	TGTGCCAGCACGCAAAATCCGGACAGATTAAACATTCAGTACTTC
TRBV7-9	.	TRBJ2-5	.	CASSLSGAETQYF	TGTGCCAGCAGCTTATCGGGGGCGGAGACCCAGTACTTC
TRBV10-2	.	TRBJ2-7	TRBD1	CASSFGQAYYEQYF	TGCGCCAGCAGTTTCGGACAGGCCTACTACGAGCAGTACTTC
TRBV30	.	TRBJ1-1	.	CAWGVQGGTEAFF	TGTGCCTGGGGAGTACAGGGTGGCACTGAAGCTTTCTTT
TRBV4-3	.	TRBJ2-7	.	CASSQGRGSGLYEQYF	TGCGCCAGCAGCCAAGGGAGGGGCAGCGGCCTCTACGAGCAGTACTTC
TRBV29-1	.	TRBJ1-3	TRBD1	CSAELQGERNTIYF	TGCAGCGCCGAATTGCAGGGGGAGAGAAACACCATATATTTT
TRBV6-1	.	TRBJ2-7	.	CASKVGLQETYEQYF	TGTGCCAGCAAAGTAGGACTACAGGAGACCTACGAGCAGTACTTC
TRBV4-3	.	TRBJ2-7	.	CASSPSQGFYEQYF	TGCGCCAGCAGCCCGAGCCAGGGTTTCTACGAGCAGTACTTC
TRBV11-2	.	TRBJ2-3	TRBD1	CASSLTGGSGDTQYF	TGTGCCAGCAGCCTGACAGGGGGGTCAGGGGATACGCAGTATTTT
TRBV4-1	.	TRBJ2-1	TRBD2	CASSHPREAAYNEQFF	TGCGCCAGCAGCCATCCGCGGGAGGCCGCCTACAATGAGCAGTTCTTC
TRBV7-9	.	TRBJ1-2	TRBD1	CASSGTGDRGYGYTF	TGTGCCAGCAGCGGGACAGGGGACCGGGGCTATGGCTACACCTTC
TRBV9	.	TRBJ1-2	.	CASSVQDYGYTF	TGTGCCAGCAGCGTTCAGGACTATGGCTACACCTTC
TRBV27	once	TRBJ2-3	TRBD2	CASSLGLAGGPGTDTQYF	TGTGCCAGCAGTCTAGGACTAGCGGGGGGGCCTGGCACAGATACGCAGTATTTT
TRBV13	once	TRBJ1-5	.	CASSLGLGQPQHF	TGTGCCAGCAGCTTAGGCCTTGGACAGCCCCAGCATTTT
TRBV6-5	.	TRBJ2-7	.	CASSGNSYEQYF	TGTGCCAGCAGTGGTAACTCCTACGAGCAGTACTTC
TRBV18	.	TRBJ2-7	.	CASSPFNQNLYEQYF	TGTGCCAGCTCACCATTTAATCAAAACCTTTACGAGCAGTACTTC
TRBV5-8	.	TRBJ2-7	TRBD2	CASSLAGGSPEQYF	TGTGCCAGCAGCTTGGCGGGGGGGAGCCCCGAGCAGTACTTC
TRBV5-6	.	TRBJ1-6	TRBD1	CASSWDRGLSSYNSPLHF	TGTGCCAGCAGTTGGGACAGGGGGCTTAGCTCCTATAATTCACCCCTCCACTTT
TRBV27	.	TRBJ2-7	.	CASSLSRISYEQYF	TGTGCCAGCAGTTTATCGCGCATCTCCTACGAGCAGTACTTC
TRBV14	.	TRBJ1-2	TRBD1	CASSQDAGGGGYTF	TGTGCCAGCAGCCAAGATGCAGGGGGAGGTGGCTACACCTTC
TRBV9	.	TRBJ2-7	TRBD1	CASSVGGQPTYEQYF	TGTGCCAGCAGCGTAGGGGGACAGCCCACCTACGAGCAGTACTTC
TRBV7-9	.	TRBJ1-1	.	CASSEGTNTEAFF	TGTGCCAGCAGCGAGGGAACAAACACTGAAGCTTTCTTT
TRBV14	.	TRBJ1-2	.	CASSQVSNYGYTF	TGTGCCAGCAGCCAAGTTTCTAACTATGGCTACACCTTC
TRBV19	.	TRBJ1-5	.	CASTLGGYYSNQPQHF	TGTGCCAGTACCCTTGGGGGGTACTATAGCAATCAGCCCCAGCATTTT
TRBV4-1	.	TRBJ2-1	.	CASSLETALDNEQFF	TGCGCCAGCAGCCTAGAGACTGCCCTCGACAATGAGCAGTTCTTC
TRBV5-4	.	TRBJ2-7	TRBD1	CASSYRGSYEQYF	TGTGCCAGCAGCTACAGGGGTAGCTACGAGCAGTACTTC
TRBV28	.	TRBJ2-2	TRBD2	CASSFRGVNTGELFF	TGTGCCAGCAGTTTCCGGGGGGTGAACACCGGGGAGCTGTTTTTT
TRBV15	.	TRBJ1-2	.	CATGGTSNYGYTF	TGTGCCACCGGCGGGACTTCTAACTATGGCTACACCTTC
TRBV11-2	once	TRBJ2-3	TRBD2	CASSLGRAGGSTDTQYF	TGTGCCAGCAGCTTAGGCCGTGCGGGGGGAAGCACAGATACGCAGTATTTT
TRBV30	.	TRBJ2-3	TRBD2	CAWSGGVGTDTQYF	TGTGCCTGGAGCGGGGGGGTCGGCACAGATACGCAGTATTTT
TRBV9	.	TRBJ2-7	.	CASSARGDGGYEQYF	TGTGCCAGCAGCGCCCGCGGAGACGGAGGCTACGAGCAGTACTTC
TRBV10-2	.	TRBJ2-3	.	CASSIDTDTQYF	TGCGCCAGCAGTATAGACACAGATACGCAGTATTTT
TRBV15	.	TRBJ2-5	TRBD1	CATSSQRQGSETQYF	TGTGCCACCAGCAGCCAAAGACAGGGTTCGGAGACCCAGTACTTC
TRBV5-1	.	TRBJ2-7	.	CASSLAHTEQYF	TGCGCCAGCAGCTTGGCCCATACGGAGCAGTACTTC
TRBV7-9	.	TRBJ1-1	.	CASSTGQREAFF	TGTGCCAGCAGCACCGGACAGCGTGAAGCTTTCTTT
TRBV12-5	.	TRBJ2-7	TRBD1	CASGLDSRIRLETGTGTYEQYF	TGTGCTAGTGGTTTGGATTCGAGGATCCGGCTAGAAACCGGGACAGGGACCTACGAGCAGTACTTC
TRBV27	once	TRBJ2-7	.	CASSLGWGEGIDEQYF	TGTGCCAGCAGTTTAGGGTGGGGTGAAGGGATCGACGAGCAGTACTTC
TRBV27	.	TRBJ2-2	TRBD2	CASSRRTSGSTGELFF	TGTGCCAGCAGCCGGAGGACTAGCGGGAGCACCGGGGAGCTGTTTTTT
TRBV2	.	TRBJ2-1	TRBD1	CASSETGTGFYNEQFF	TGTGCCAGCAGCGAAACCGGGACAGGTTTCTACAATGAGCAGTTCTTC
TRBV4-1	.	TRBJ2-5	TRBD1	CASSPLGQGRETQYF	TGCGCCAGCAGCCCGTTGGGACAGGGTCGAGAGACCCAGTACTTC
TRBV13	.	TRBJ1-3	TRBD1	CASSLGPGGPGNTIYF	TGTGCCAGCAGCTTAGGGCCAGGGGGCCCTGGAAACACCATATATTTT
TRBV5-8	.	TRBJ2-5	.	CASSLVGDVGGQETQYF	TGTGCCAGCAGCTTGGTCGGAGACGTAGGTGGGCAAGAGACCCAGTACTTC
TRBV6-1	once	TRBJ1-2	.	CASSESSYGYTF	TGTGCCAGCAGTGAAAGCAGCTATGGCTACACCTTC
TRBV4-3	.	TRBJ1-6	.	CASSQVVTESSYNSPLHF	TGCGCCAGCAGCCAAGTCGTCACGGAAAGCTCCTATAATTCACCCCTCCACTTT
TRBV11-1	.	TRBJ2-1	.	CASSPPSVGYNEQFF	TGTGCCAGCAGCCCTCCGTCGGTCGGATACAATGAGCAGTTCTTC